These 9 T cell receptor beta chains share one sample of origin, sequenced in a study of regulatory T cells in long-lasting Graves disease. Time point reported: persistent/refractory GD, antithyroid drugs over 5 years with positive TRAb. From RNA extracted from PBMCs, the TCR library was made. The authors built TCR beta libraries using iRepertoire HTBI primers and Arm-PCR of CDR3 regions. TCRdb recomputed calls from the multiplex PCR reads with MiXCR, one row per CDR3 protein. The sample records almost 350,000 distinct CDR3 sequences, roughly a fifth being singletons. Sequencing was performed on peripheral blood mononuclear cells (PBMCs), taken when the disease was refractory, from a patient treated with antithyroid drugs. The receptors here all came from a female donor with Graves disease.

As to this clonotype: Given a much more abundant clone one base away, this may be a read error. The rearrangement links TRBV28 to TRBJ1-1; D ambiguous. V dropped 6 bases and J dropped 2 bases, with 13 bases sitting between them. The CDR3 runs 14 residues. Looked up from germline, CDR1 is MDHEN and CDR2 is SYDVKM. CDR3 in amino acids: CASSIELINTEAFF. The CDR3, as DNA: TGTGCCAGCAGCATCGAACTAATAAACACTGAAGCTTTCTTT.

This clonotype appeared many times. The CDR3 protein is CASSMRGSNQPQHF. The CDR3, as DNA: TGTGCCAGTAGTATGAGGGGTAGCAATCAGCCCCAGCATTTT. This chain uses TRBV19 with TRBJ1-5; perhaps TRBD1 as D (5 bases). V was pared by 3 bases and J by 0 bases, with 6 bases between. In germline, CDR1 is LNHDA, CDR2 SQIVND (reference sequence). This CDR3 is built from 14 residues.

This clonotype was recorded once. Mismatch with germline at one junction end may stem from a read error. This rearrangement joins TRBV2 to TRBJ2-7, with 11 positions matching TRBD1. This CDR3 contains 14 residues. Germline V gives CDR1 SNHLY, CDR2 FYNNEI. In DNA, the CDR3 is TGTGCCAGCAGCCCTGGACAGGGGGCCTACGAGCAGTGCTTC. Translation gives CASSPGQGAYEQCF. The full variable domain, with the rest looked up from reference TRBV2 and TRBJ2-7, is EPEVTQTPSHQVTQMGQEVILRCVPISNHLYFYWYRQILGQKVEFLVSFYNNEISEKSEIFDDQFSVERPDGSNFTLKIRSTKLEDSAMYFCASSPGQGAYEQCFGPGTRLTVT.

On this clonotype: A much bigger clone sits one base away, suggesting this may be a read error. The chain recombines TRBV2 with TRBJ1-6; 7 nucleotides match TRBD1. The CDR3 consists of 15 residues. Germline V gives CDR1 SNHLY, CDR2 FYNNEI. J gave up 2 bases and V 4 bases, and 2 bases lay outside the gene matches. The CDR3 bases are TGTGCCAGCAGTGGACAGGGACCCTATAATTCACCCCTCCACTTT. It is translated as CASSGQGPYNSPLHF.

This clonotype showed up many times. The chain combines TRBV27 with TRBJ1-4; a possible D gene is TRBD1 (6 bases). This CDR3 contains 14 residues. CDR1 and CDR2 from the germline V gene are MNHEY and SMNVEV (reference sequence). V lost 3 bases to trimming and J lost 5 bases, with 10 bases between them. The CDR3 here is CASSFTGTNEKLFF. Written as DNA, the CDR3 is TGTGCCAGCAGTTTTACAGGGACGAATGAAAAACTGTTTTTT.

This clonotype was recorded a few times. The genes are TRBV12-3 or TRBV12-4 and TRBJ2-4; 9 nucleotides match TRBD1. V shed 5 bases and J 10 bases; nucleotides not matched to a gene: 12. The CDR3 runs to 15 residues. CDR3 in DNA: TGTGCCAGCAGTCCCCCCGGGACAGGGAGGGGGATTCAGTACTTC. It specifies CASSPPGTGRGIQYF.

This clonotype was counted ten times or more. V is TRBV12-5 and J is TRBJ2-2; weak D call: TRBD1 (6 bases). V was pared by 4 bases and J by 4 bases, with 10 bases between. There are 14 residues in the CDR3. The germline gives CDR1 LGHNT, CDR2 FRNRAP. The CDR3 region is CASGSGVGTGELFF. CDR3 DNA sequence: TGTGCTAGTGGTTCAGGGGTAGGCACCGGGGAGCTGTTTTTT.

This clonotype was counted at least ten times. V usage is TRBV27 and J usage is TRBJ1-5; D might be TRBD1 (5 bases). Deletions cut 2 bases from V and 4 bases from J, with 15 bases between. The CDR3 runs 16 residues. Germline CDR1 MNHEY, CDR2 SMNVEV (reference sequence). The CDR3 here is CASSLKAGPTNQPQHF. CDR3 bases: TGTGCCAGCAGTTTAAAGGCGGGGCCTACGAATCAGCCCCAGCATTTT.

This clonotype was recorded many times. The rearrangement links TRBV11-3 to TRBJ1-1; D not certain. The CDR3 is 12 residues long. The germline V gene encodes CDR1 SGHNT and CDR2 YENEEA. The germline V and J ends were trimmed by 1 base and 10 bases, with 10 bases remaining between them. In DNA, the CDR3 is TGTGCCAGCAGCTTAGGTAGCCGGGCAGCTTTCTTT. As protein: CASSLGSRAAFF.